This T cell receptor (beta chain) was recorded in a study of CD8+CD57+ T cells in acquired aplastic anemia. CD8+CD57+ cell expansion, shown by flow cytometry, had occurred in the patients selected for sequencing. Study findings and constraints: Patients showed no significant difference from controls in CD8+ Simpson's diversity.

The study profiled TCR beta VDJ and CDR3 using genomic DNA as template. One entry per CDR3 protein, called by TCRdb with MiXCR from the reads. The sample comprises about 190,000 distinct CDR3 sequences, nearly 50% of which are singletons, and 8% to 10% rests with the top ten. In regard to this clonotype: Its antigen is as yet unknown.

Per germline, CDR1 LGHNA and CDR2 YNFKEQ. CDR3 length: 20 amino acids. The germline V and J ends were trimmed by 8 bases and 3 bases, with 34 bases remaining between them. This sequence was found in a human donor with aplastic anemia. Sequencing was carried out using sorted CD4+, CD8+, or CD8+CD57+ T cells (not recorded which) from PBMCs. The chain recombines TRBV4-2 with TRBJ2-5; D not certain. In nucleotides, the CDR3 is TGTGCCAGCCATGTTATGCAATCTTTCTATAGGTACGGTAGGGAAGAGACCCAGTACTTC. Translation gives CASHVMQSFYRYGREETQYF.